A selection of T cell receptor beta chains follows, all from one sample in a study of a mutant IDH1 vaccine in newly diagnosed glioma. No antigen has been identified for these receptors. Some clones are missing from TCRdb's copy, which holds only in-frame ones; the method was immunoSEQ multiplex PCR. The repertoire includes fewer than 25,000 clones, less than 90% of them detected once, and 2.8% sits in the top ten. This material consisted of PBMCs, taken from a glioma patient whose treatment included an IDH1 peptide vaccine. The receptors come from a man aged 35 to 55 with glioma. Both conserved end residues are part of each CDR3. A D gene is named only where the DNA matches it firmly. Some rows have no size entry. The others give once, few or many, or a class for an expanded clone.

J gene	V gene	D gene	clone size	CDR3 length	CDR3 protein	CDR3 DNA
TRBJ2-1	TRBV6-1	TRBD2	-	15	CVSKEAGAAYNEQFF	TGTGTCAGCAAGGAGGCGGGAGCCGCCTACAATGAGCAGTTCTTC
TRBJ1-1	TRBV6-5	-	-	14	CASSKGRRDTEAFF	TGTGCCAGCAGCAAGGGACGGCGGGACACTGAAGCTTTCTTT
TRBJ1-2	TRBV11-2	TRBD1	-	14	CASRALRGGYGYTF	TGTGCCAGCAGAGCTCTCAGGGGGGGCTATGGCTACACCTTC
TRBJ2-2	TRBV6-4	-	-	15	CASRTTALNTGELFF	TGTGCCAGCAGAACAACGGCTTTGAACACCGGGGAGCTGTTTTTT
TRBJ2-7	TRBV29-1	TRBD2	-	13	CSSRLGLVGEQYF	TGCAGCTCCCGTCTGGGACTAGTAGGCGAGCAGTACTTC
TRBJ2-7	TRBV7-2	TRBD2	-	15	CASSLVTSGSYEQYF	TGTGCCAGCAGCTTAGTTACTAGCGGGAGCTACGAGCAGTACTTC
TRBJ2-1	TRBV6-1	TRBD1	-	15	CASSAGQGIYNEQFF	TGTGCCAGCAGTGCCGGACAGGGAATATACAATGAGCAGTTCTTC
TRBJ2-7	TRBV6-1	TRBD1	-	14	CASITGGSSYEQYF	TGTGCCAGCATAACAGGGGGGAGCTCCTACGAGCAGTACTTC
TRBJ2-7	TRBV5-4	TRBD1	-	14	CASSSGQKDYEQYF	TGTGCCAGCAGCTCGGGACAGAAAGATTACGAGCAGTACTTC
TRBJ2-5	TRBV7-6	-	-	16	CASSFPRGNHQETQYF	TGTGCCAGCAGCTTTCCGAGGGGGAACCATCAAGAGACCCAGTACTTC
TRBJ2-5	TRBV6-1	-	-	13	CASSEIPLETQYF	TGTGCCAGCAGTGAAATACCCTTGGAGACCCAGTACTTC
TRBJ1-5	TRBV6-5	TRBD1	few	14	CASRMGQGNQPQHF	TGTGCCAGCCGAATGGGACAGGGCAATCAGCCCCAGCATTTT
TRBJ2-3	TRBV4-2	TRBD1	-	16	CASRTGTGTSTDTQYF	TGTGCCAGCAGGACCGGGACAGGGACTAGCACAGATACGCAGTATTTT
TRBJ1-1	TRBV18	-	few	13	CASSRAKGTEAFF	TGTGCCAGCTCACGGGCCAAGGGTACTGAAGCTTTCTTT
TRBJ2-2	TRBV6-1	-	-	12	CASRHGTGELFF	TGTGCCAGCCGGCACGGTACCGGGGAGCTGTTTTTT
TRBJ1-1	TRBV7-2	-	-	14	CASSSHGEGVQAFF	TGTGCCAGCAGTTCACATGGCGAGGGGGTTCAAGCTTTCTTT
TRBJ1-1	TRBV19	TRBD1	-	13	CASRFTGGAEAFF	TGTGCCAGTAGGTTCACAGGGGGTGCTGAAGCTTTCTTT
TRBJ1-2	TRBV19	-	-	15	CASSPTRSSNYGYTF	TGTGCCAGTAGTCCCACCCGCAGTTCTAACTATGGCTACACCTTC
TRBJ2-1	TRBV14	-	-	12	CASSQGGYEQFF	TGTGCCAGCAGCCAAGGCGGTTATGAGCAGTTCTTC
TRBJ2-2	TRBV14	-	-	15	CASSLSLRNTGELFF	TGTGCCAGCAGCCTTTCCCTGCGAAACACCGGGGAGCTGTTTTTT
TRBJ1-4	TRBV5-4	TRBD1	-	14	CASSLQGATEKLFF	TGTGCCAGCAGCCTACAGGGGGCTACTGAAAAACTGTTTTTT
TRBJ2-7	TRBV18	TRBD1	few	15	CASSRGQGQGFEQYF	TGTGCCAGCTCACGGGGACAGGGGCAGGGGTTCGAGCAGTACTTC
TRBJ2-1	TRBV19	TRBD2	-	20	CASSIKLWSSGSSRTNEQFF	TGTGCCAGTAGTATAAAATTGTGGAGTAGCGGGAGTTCTCGAACCAATGAGCAGTTCTTC
TRBJ1-2	TRBV5-1	-	-	16	CASSLEGGRSNYGYTF	TGCGCCAGCAGCCTGGAGGGTGGCAGGTCTAACTATGGCTACACCTTC
TRBJ1-5	TRBV5-5	TRBD1	-	17	CASSRGQGGFSNQPQHF	TGTGCCAGCAGCCGGGGACAGGGTGGTTTTAGCAATCAGCCCCAGCATTTT
TRBJ2-5	TRBV7-2	TRBD2	-	18	CASSLGVLAGPVGETQYF	TGTGCCAGCAGCTTAGGCGTCCTAGCGGGTCCAGTGGGAGAGACCCAGTACTTC
TRBJ1-5	TRBV7-2	-	-	13	CASSSTPNQPQHF	TGTGCCAGCAGCTCCACCCCCAATCAGCCCCAGCATTTT
TRBJ2-7	TRBV7-2	TRBD2	-	16	CASSSKLAGGAYEQYF	TGTGCCAGCAGCTCCAAGCTAGCGGGGGGGGCCTACGAGCAGTACTTC
TRBJ2-5	TRBV7-2	-	-	15	CASSLALRHGETQYF	TGTGCCAGCAGCTTAGCGTTGAGGCACGGGGAGACCCAGTACTTC
TRBJ2-7	TRBV27	-	-	16	CASSWGPGGGTYEQYF	TGTGCCAGCAGCTGGGGACCAGGGGGAGGCACCTACGAGCAGTACTTC
TRBJ2-4	TRBV7-2	TRBD2	-	15	CASSPPTSGRNIQYF	TGTGCCAGCAGCCCGCCGACTAGCGGGAGAAACATTCAGTACTTC
TRBJ1-1	TRBV5-4	TRBD1	-	14	CASSGQGLGTEAFF	TGTGCCAGCAGCGGACAGGGGTTGGGAACTGAAGCTTTCTTT
TRBJ2-7	TRBV28	TRBD1	-	14	CASSPGQRSYEQYF	TGTGCCAGCAGCCCGGGACAGCGTTCCTACGAGCAGTACTTC
TRBJ2-7	TRBV9	TRBD2	-	15	CASSETSGLATEQYF	TGTGCCAGCAGCGAAACCTCGGGACTAGCAACAGAGCAGTACTTC
TRBJ2-7	TRBV7-9	TRBD1	-	14	CASSRGTGGYEQYF	TGTGCCAGCAGCCGAGGGACAGGGGGGTACGAGCAGTACTTC
TRBJ2-5	TRBV12-5	-	-	12	CASGLNQETQYF	TGTGCTAGTGGACTAAACCAAGAGACCCAGTACTTC
TRBJ1-2	TRBV2	-	few	13	CASSGGGRYGYTF	TGTGCCAGCAGTGGGGGAGGCCGTTATGGCTACACCTTC
TRBJ2-1	TRBV15	TRBD1	-	17	CATSRDKPGGYSNEQFF	TGTGCCACCAGCAGAGATAAACCAGGGGGATACTCCAATGAGCAGTTCTTC
TRBJ1-5	TRBV6-1	-	once	13	CASRLQGLQPQHF	TGTGCCAGCAGGCTACAGGGTCTTCAGCCCCAGCATTTT
TRBJ1-4	TRBV15	-	-	15	CATSRDYPGDEKLFF	TGTGCCACCAGCAGAGACTACCCCGGAGATGAAAAACTGTTTTTT
TRBJ2-2	TRBV15	-	-	12	CATSLDTGELFF	TGTGCCACCAGCCTAGACACCGGGGAGCTGTTTTTT
TRBJ1-4	TRBV6-1	-	-	15	CASSEGVGLVEKLFF	TGTGCCAGCAGTGAAGGGGTGGGGCTGGTTGAAAAACTGTTTTTT
TRBJ2-2	TRBV9	-	-	14	CASSEAAPGGELFF	TGTGCCAGCAGCGAGGCAGCTCCAGGCGGGGAGCTGTTTTTT
TRBJ2-5	TRBV2	TRBD2	once	15	CASSETRAGVETQYF	TGTGCCAGCAGTGAAACCCGAGCGGGAGTAGAGACCCAGTACTTC
TRBJ1-1	TRBV18	-	-	12	CASSPQSTEAFF	TGTGCCAGCTCACCACAGAGCACTGAAGCTTTCTTT
TRBJ2-3	TRBV29-1	TRBD1	-	14	CSVRQGTHTDTQYF	TGCAGCGTCAGACAGGGGACACACACAGATACGCAGTATTTT
TRBJ2-5	TRBV2	-	-	11	CASSEGWTQYF	TGTGCCAGCAGTGAAGGATGGACCCAGTACTTC
TRBJ2-3	TRBV2	TRBD2	-	18	CASSGVFGIAGSTDTQYF	TGTGCCAGCAGTGGAGTTTTTGGAATAGCGGGGAGCACAGATACGCAGTATTTT